The T cell receptor beta chain under discussion was sequenced for a study of T cell responses to AZD1222 COVID-19 vaccine. Study overall: Second-dose groups at about 4 or about 12 weeks were pooled.

As for this clone: Its antigen is undetermined.

The germline CDR1 and CDR2 sequences are MDHEN and SYDVKM. Germline trimming cut 7 bases from V and 4 bases from J; bases unmatched to any gene: 6. CDR3 length: 13 amino acids. Overall study results and limits: Spike-specific TCR breadth rose after two AZD1222 doses, and depth rose as well. Clonal diversity may have been underestimated in mostly white British donors. Baseline seropositives among AZD1222 recipients totaled only five or six.

Clones were read by immunoSEQ multiplex PCR, and TCRdb kept only the in-frame ones, dropping some. This sample carries around 72,000 clones, 87% of them seen once, and the ten largest clones take 24%. This TCR was recovered from an adult in good health. The starting material was peripheral blood, obtained on day 0 of AZD1222 vaccination. This chain connects TRBV28 to TRBJ1-2; TRBD1 aligns across 7 bases. CDR3 loop: CASNLQGTYGYTF. DNA for the CDR3: TGTGCCAGCAACTTACAGGGGACCTATGGCTACACCTTC.